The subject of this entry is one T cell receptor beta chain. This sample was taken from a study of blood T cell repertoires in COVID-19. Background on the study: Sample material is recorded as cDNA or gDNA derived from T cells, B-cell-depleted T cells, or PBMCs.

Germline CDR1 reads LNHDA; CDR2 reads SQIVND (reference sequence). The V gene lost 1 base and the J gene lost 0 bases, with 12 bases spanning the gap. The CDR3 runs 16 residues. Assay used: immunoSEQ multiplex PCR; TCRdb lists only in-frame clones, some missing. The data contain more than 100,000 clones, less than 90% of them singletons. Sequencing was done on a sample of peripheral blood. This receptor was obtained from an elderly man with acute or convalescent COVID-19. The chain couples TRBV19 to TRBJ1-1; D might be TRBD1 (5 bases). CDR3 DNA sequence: TGTGCCAGTAGTATAGTCGGAGGGGAGATGAACACTGAAGCTTTCTTT. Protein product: CASSIVGGEMNTEAFF.